The 14 T cell receptor beta chains given below trace back to one sample, sequenced in a study of PD-L1 blockade in urothelial cancer. Produced via immunoSEQ multiplex PCR; TCRdb's table is partial and in-frame only. This table has 35,000 to 55,000 clones, roughly 77% appearing once. Sample: PBMCs, taken around atezolizumab (anti-PD-L1) treatment. The receptor set was obtained from a man aged 65-85 years with urothelial cancer.

The V gene is TRBV19, the J gene TRBJ1-2, with unresolved D. The CDR3 extends over 13 amino acids. V lost 3 bases and J 3 bases, leaving 8 bases between the germline ends. The germline CDR1 and CDR2 sequences are LNHDA and SQIVND (reference sequence). CDR3 bases: TGTGCCAGTAGTATGCCCCTAGACTATGGCTACACCTTC. Its protein product is CASSMPLDYGYTF. The variable domain in full, completed from reference TRBV19 and TRBJ1-2, reads DGGITQSPKYLFRKEGQNVTLSCEQNLNHDAMYWYRQDPGQGLRLIYYSQIVNDFQKGDIAEGYSVSREKKESFPLTVTSAQKNPTAFYLCASSMPLDYGYTFGSGTRLTVV.

This clone was counted only a few times. The sample contains more than one DNA sequence encoding this CDR3. This chain uses TRBV27 with TRBJ2-7; the D gene is possibly TRBD1 (6 bases). Per the germline V gene, CDR1 is MNHEY and CDR2 is SMNVEV (reference sequence). V shed 5 bases and J shed 1 base, with 9 bases lying between them. The CDR3 contains 13 residues. CDR3 DNA: TGTGCCAGCAGTCCGGGACAATCCTACGAGCAGTACTTC. This codes for CASSPGQSYEQYF.

Comments on this clone: An end of the junction differs from the germline gene, which may be a read error. This rearrangement joins TRBV27 to TRBJ1-2; 7 bases line up with TRBD1. This CDR3 is 15 amino acids long. CDR1 and CDR2 from the germline V gene are MNHEY and SMNVEV (reference sequence). This CDR3 reads CASRLSGTAFYGYTF. CDR3 nucleotides: TGTGCCAGCAGATTATCCGGGACAGCCTTCTATGGCTACACCTTC.

This clone occurred once. V usage is TRBV6-4 and J usage is TRBJ2-3, with D maybe TRBD1 (5 bases). CDR1 and CDR2 from the germline V gene are MRHNA and SNTAGT. This CDR3 has 13 residues. V was pared by 0 bases and J by 4 bases, with 5 bases between. CDR3 nucleotide sequence: TGTGCCAGCAGTGACTCAGGGGCAGATACGCAGTATTTT. Translating gives CASSDSGADTQYF.

This clone came up a few times. The rearrangement joins TRBV2 to TRBJ2-5, with TRBD1 as a possible D gene (5 bases). V was shortened by 1 base and J by 2 bases, with 5 bases between the two germline ends. CDR3 size: 13 residues. Germline lookup yields CDR1 SNHLY and CDR2 FYNNEI. CDR3 sequence (DNA): TGTGCCAGCAGTGAAGGACAGCAAGAGACCCAGTACTTC. Its translation is CASSEGQQETQYF.

The chain recombines TRBV2 with TRBJ1-5, with D possibly being TRBD1 (6 bases). The germline V gene encodes CDR1 SNHLY and CDR2 FYNNEI. The ends were cut back, 6 bases at V and 5 bases at J, with 14 bases in the middle. This CDR3 contains 14 residues. The CDR3 nucleotides are TGTGCCAGCAGCCCCCGACAGGATCATCAGCCCCAGCATTTT. Its protein product is CASSPRQDHQPQHF.

This chain joins TRBV9 and TRBJ2-3; 12 bases are shared with TRBD2. This CDR3 has 16 residues. CDR1 and CDR2 (germline): SGDLS, YYNGEE. J was trimmed by 1 base and V by 0 bases; bases with no gene match: 0. For the CDR3, the DNA is TGTGCCAGCAGCGTAGGGACTAGCGGGGGCACAGATACGCAGTATTTT. Protein product: CASSVGTSGGTDTQYF.

V usage is TRBV7-6 and J usage is TRBJ2-2; D might be TRBD2 (5 bases). Germline assignment: CDR1 SGHVS and CDR2 FNYEAQ. V lost 5 bases to trimming and J lost 9 bases, with 13 bases between them. This CDR3 spans 13 amino acids. The CDR3 region is CASSPGGSRELFF. DNA of the CDR3: TGTGCCAGCAGCCCAGGAGGCTCAAGGGAGCTGTTTTTT. The variable domain in full, completed from reference TRBV7-6 and TRBJ2-2, reads GAGVSQSPRYKVTKRGQDVALRCDPISGHVSLYWYRQALGQGPEFLTYFNYEAQQDKSGLPNDRFSAERPEGSISTLTIQRTEQRDSAMYRCASSPGGSRELFFGEGSRLTVL.

The chain recombines TRBV7-8 with TRBJ1-5; 9 positions match TRBD1. The V gene end was trimmed by 4 bases and the J gene end by 0 bases; junction bases not matched to a gene: 7. The length of the CDR3 is 17 residues. From germline, CDR1 is SGHVS and CDR2 FQNEAQ. The CDR3 here is CASSSEGTGHSNQPQHF. CDR3 nucleotide sequence: TGTGCCAGCAGCTCCGAGGGGACAGGGCATAGCAATCAGCCCCAGCATTTT.

V usage is TRBV9 and J usage is TRBJ2-5; D gene uncertain. The germline V gene has CDR1 SGDLS and CDR2 YYNGEE. Trimming took 3 bases from V and 4 from J, leaving 13 bases between them. CDR3 length: 14 amino acids. The CDR3 is CASSEAGSGETQYF. CDR3 DNA: TGTGCCAGCAGCGAAGCCGGTAGTGGAGAGACCCAGTACTTC.

The genes are TRBV9 and TRBJ2-5; D might be TRBD2 (6 bases). The CDR3 has 13 amino acids. V shed 3 bases and J shed 10 bases, with 16 bases lying between them. Germline V gene data show CDR1 as SGDLS and CDR2 as YYNGEE. Here the CDR3 DNA reads TGTGCCAGCAGCGAACGGGACTGGGCATTCCAGTACTTC. It encodes CASSERDWAFQYF.

The chain joins TRBV13 to TRBJ2-7; 9 bases match TRBD1. Germline loops: CDR1 PRHDT, CDR2 FYEKMQ (reference sequence). The J segment lost 5 bases and the V segment lost 5 bases, leaving 10 bases of the junction unmatched. The CDR3 loop spans 15 amino acids. The CDR3 spells CASSLWGTGNHEQYF. As DNA, the CDR3 is TGTGCCAGCAGCCTCTGGGGGACAGGGAACCACGAGCAGTACTTC.

A few counts support this clone. The rearrangement links TRBV6-4 to TRBJ2-3; D is possibly TRBD2 (6 bases). Germline V gives CDR1 MRHNA, CDR2 SNTAGT. This CDR3 contains 14 residues. The germline V and J ends were trimmed by 0 bases and 4 bases, with 8 bases remaining between them. CDR3 coding DNA: TGTGCCAGCAGTGACTCGCGGGACCCAGATACGCAGTATTTT. Translation: CASSDSRDPDTQYF.

V gene TRBV28 combines with J gene TRBJ2-7; D remains ambiguous. Looked up from germline, CDR1 is MDHEN and CDR2 is SYDVKM. V shed 5 bases and J shed 9 bases, with 17 bases lying between them. This CDR3 has 13 residues. Here the CDR3 DNA reads TGTGCCAGCAGTCGCCCTGAATCGATCGGGCAGTACTTC. This sequence encodes CASSRPESIGQYF.